The T cell receptor (beta chain) described here comes from a study of cytomegalovirus exposure and HLA in healthy donors (dated by TCRdb to about 2017). Study-wide context: According to a later analysis, the 120 or so validation repertoires were produced on the same platform as the 666 repertoires of the first cohort. The aim of the study was to test whether cataloging public T cell receptors could identify signatures of past pathogen exposure. Along with the approximately 650-subject first cohort, a separate validation cohort of over a hundred different subjects was used. To predict cytomegalovirus infection status, the study combined high-throughput TCR immunosequencing, statistical association of individual TCRs with disease status, and machine learning.

Library preparation was by the immunoSEQ multiplex PCR assay. In the original analysis: A statistical classification framework was built for diagnosing cytomegalovirus status from the catalog of TCR beta chain sequences. Drawn from immuneACCESS, this table holds only the in-frame rearrangements with V and J called that TCRdb kept. Clones are partly lost; checked studies trace under half to an unresolved V gene and leave the rest unexplained. Clonal size and the V and J genes are those of that table, whereas D and trimming came from the DNA. The sample contains 250,000 to 400,000 clones, around 90% of them found a single time. The ten largest clones represent roughly 0.88% of the sample. CDR3 length: 15 amino acids, cysteine to phenylalanine. The sequence is cut down to CDR3 DNA, 45 bases in frame from base 1. Taken from the germline V gene, the CDR1 and CDR2 loops are MGHRA and YSYEKL. V lost 3 bases and J lost 4 bases, and the count of bases not matched to a germline gene is 5.

Separate from the roughly 630-subject first cohort, the validation cohort of roughly 110 subjects was the group to which the donors belonged. General conclusions and limits of the study: In both the original and validation cohorts, the classifier was reported to diagnose cytomegalovirus status with high specificity and sensitivity. All 120 or so repertoires were used to score co-occurrence in the validation cohort in a later analysis, because that analysis had no HLA typing for the cohort. The study listed approximately 150 TCR beta chains as associated with cytomegalovirus. A few of the identified cytomegalovirus-associated TCR beta chains were confirmed in vitro to be specific for cytomegalovirus antigens. The authors suggested that the approach could potentially be extended to other disease states and immunological phenotypes. Across donors, most TCR sequences were observed very rarely, whereas some public TCRs were present in many individuals. Of the cluster scores, roughly 95% were above 0 in a later analysis, which found that TCRs clustered in the first cohort also tended to co-occur in the approximately 130 validation repertoires.

A note on this clone: What this receptor recognizes is not known. Base qualities are missing; no much larger clone stands one base away.

Sequencing was done on a sample of PBMCs. The receptor chain draws on TRBV4-1 and TRBJ1-4; 7 junctional bases match TRBD1. This TCR was sampled from a man in his thirties or forties in good health and CMV-seronegative. The nucleotide sequence is given as TGCGCCAGCAGCCACCGCGACAGGGATAATGAAAAACTGTTTTTT. The encoded protein is CASSHRDRDNEKLFF.